The 27 T cell receptor beta chains reported below all come from one sample, sequenced in a study of blood T cell repertoires in COVID-19. Method: immunoSEQ multiplex PCR; TCRdb's copy keeps in-frame clones and lacks some. This repertoire shows about 74,000 clones, approximately 91% found once; its top ten account for 2.5% to 3%. Sequencing input: peripheral blood. The receptors come from a man aged 70 or older with active or convalescent COVID-19.

J is TRBJ2-1 and V is TRBV6-5; TRBD2 matches at 8 bases. The CDR3 consists of 14 residues. Unmatched junction bases numbered 8, after V lost 5 bases and J lost 8 bases. The germline CDR1 and CDR2 sequences are MNHEY and SVGAGI. The CDR3 sequence: CASSQRENLYEQFF. CDR3 nucleotide sequence: TGTGCCAGCAGTCAGCGGGAGAATCTCTATGAGCAGTTCTTC.

The rearrangement links TRBV20-1 to TRBJ2-1; D gene unclear. V gave up 4 bases and J gave up 4 bases, with 5 bases separating them. Germline CDR1 and CDR2: DFQATT and SNEGSKA (reference sequence). This CDR3 region has 11 residues. CDR3 bases: TGCAGTGCTACCTTATACAATGAGCAGTTCTTC. Its protein is CSATLYNEQFF.

This chain links TRBV15 with TRBJ2-5, with D perhaps TRBD2 (5 bases). V lost 1 base and J lost 5, with 14 bases in between. The CDR3 consists of 15 residues. CDR1 and CDR2 (germline): LNHNV, YYDKDF (reference sequence). In DNA form, the CDR3 reads TGTGCCACCAGCAGAGCGACTATAGTTTGGGAGACCCAGTACTTC. Residues: CATSRATIVWETQYF.

J is TRBJ1-5 and V is TRBV28; D call uncertain. CDR1 and CDR2 from the germline V gene are MDHEN and SYDVKM. Trimming left V 7 bases short and J 5 bases short, with 18 bases between. The CDR3 runs to 15 residues. CDR3 coding DNA: TGTGCCAGCAAAGTCTTGGGAGAAGTGGATCAGCCCCAGCATTTT. Translating gives CASKVLGEVDQPQHF.

The chain is built from TRBV18 and TRBJ1-1; tentatively, D is TRBD1 (6 bases). Trimming stripped 3 bases from V and 7 bases from J, with 21 bases between. The V gene's germline CDR1 is KGHSH and CDR2 LQKENI. This CDR3 is 16 amino acids long. DNA for the CDR3: TGTGCCAGCTCACCGGAAGGGGGGGCGTGGGGCGGTGAAGCTTTCTTT. As protein: CASSPEGGAWGGEAFF.

This rearrangement joins TRBV28 to TRBJ1-4; the D gene is possibly TRBD1 (5 bases). The ends were cut back, 2 bases at V and 6 bases at J, with 13 bases in the middle. The CDR3 runs 15 residues. Germline CDR1 and CDR2: MDHEN and SYDVKM. The CDR3 sequence is CASSLQGPGDEKLFF. The CDR3 bases are TGTGCCAGCAGTTTACAGGGTCCGGGGGATGAAAAACTGTTTTTT.

This clone was detected only once. V and J are TRBV5-1 and TRBJ2-5; the match to TRBD2 covers 8 bases. The CDR3 runs to 15 residues. V lost 0 bases and J lost 5; bases outside the gene matches: 6. CDR1 and CDR2 from the germline V gene are SGHRS and YFSETQ. DNA of the CDR3: TGCGCCAGCAGCTTGGCGTCGGGGGGGTCGGAGACCCAGTACTTC. It translates to CASSLASGGSETQYF.

Only one count was recorded for this clone. The CDR3 bases are TGCAGCGCTGACAGGGGATTTGGCTACACCTTC. It encodes CSADRGFGYTF. The chain employs TRBV29-1 and TRBJ1-2, with 8 nucleotides matching TRBD1. The trim removed 7 bases at V and 7 bases at J, leaving 5 bases unmatched. Germline CDR1 SQVTM, CDR2 ANQGSEA. The CDR3 sequence is 11 residues long.

This rearrangement joins TRBV6-1 to TRBJ1-5; TRBD1 might be the D (6 bases). This CDR3 is 21 amino acids long. CDR1 and CDR2 from the germline V gene are MNHNS and SASEGT. Trimming stripped 4 bases from V and 4 bases from J, with 32 bases between. In DNA, the CDR3 is TGTGCCAGCAGTGTAGCGGGGGGCGGGGGCTTGTTGCGTTCATCAAATCAGCCCCAGCATTTT. Protein sequence: CASSVAGGGGLLRSSNQPQHF.

Only a few counts were recorded for this clone. This chain uses TRBV12-3 or TRBV12-4 with TRBJ2-1; D is undetermined. The ends were cut back, 2 bases at V and 8 bases at J, with 4 bases in the middle. The CDR3 consists of 11 residues. CDR3 in amino acids: CASSLRHEQFF. CDR3 bases: TGTGCCAGCAGTTTACGTCATGAGCAGTTCTTC.

The rearrangement joins TRBV5-1 to TRBJ2-1; 8 bases map to TRBD1. The CDR3 contains 15 residues. The V segment lost 5 bases and the J segment 7 bases; nucleotides outside the gene matches: 11. Germline V gene data show CDR1 as SGHRS and CDR2 as YFSETQ. The CDR3 reads CASSLVTGVSNEQFF. As DNA, the CDR3 is TGCGCCAGCAGTCTTGTGACAGGGGTATCAAATGAGCAGTTCTTC.

The V gene is TRBV30, the J gene TRBJ1-1; D is perhaps TRBD1 (5 bases). V was clipped by 8 bases and J by 4 bases, with 17 bases between them. The V gene's germline CDR1 is GTSNPN and CDR2 SVGIG (reference sequence). This CDR3 has 13 residues. CDR3 residues: CAQKGRVGTEAFF. The CDR3 nucleotides are TGTGCCCAAAAGGGCAGGGTGGGCACTGAAGCTTTCTTT.

The chain uses TRBV3-1 (or the pseudogene TRBV3-2) and TRBJ2-5, with 13 bases fitting TRBD2. The germline V gene has CDR1 LGHDT and CDR2 YNNKEL (reference sequence). This CDR3 contains 16 residues. With 4 bases clipped from V and 2 bases from J, the junction kept 4 bases outside the gene matches. CDR3 nucleotides: TGTGCCAGCAGCCTGCAACTAGCGGGAGGGCAAGAGACCCAGTACTTC. Translation: CASSLQLAGGQETQYF.

The CDR3 region is CASSLVRGLGTEAFF. CDR3 DNA: TGTGCCAGCAGCTTGGTAAGAGGGTTGGGAACTGAAGCTTTCTTT. The chain has TRBV5-4 and TRBJ1-1; D uncertain. The V end was cut by 0 bases, the J end by 5 bases, with 14 bases between. Germline V gives CDR1 SGHNT, CDR2 YYREEE (reference sequence). This CDR3 contains 15 residues.

This chain links TRBV29-1 with TRBJ1-1; maybe TRBD1 (5 bases). V was cut by 5 bases and J by 3 bases, with 13 bases left in between. Germline lookup yields CDR1 SQVTM and CDR2 ANQGSEA. The CDR3 runs to 13 residues. The CDR3 DNA reads as TGCAGCGTTACCCAGGGTGGGGACACTGAAGCTTTCTTT. Residues: CSVTQGGDTEAFF.

This clone was seen once. Different DNA sequences within this sample yield the same CDR3. This rearrangement joins TRBV15 to TRBJ1-2, with D unclear. CDR1 and CDR2 (germline): LNHNV, YYDKDF (reference sequence). The CDR3 has 14 amino acids. The V end was cut by 0 bases, the J end by 2 bases, with 7 bases between. CDR3: CATSRDRVNYGYTF. CDR3 in DNA: TGTGCCACCAGCAGAGATCGAGTAAACTATGGCTACACCTTC.

CDR3 residues: CASSLRSGTGETQYF. The DNA of the CDR3 is TGCGCCAGCAGCTTGCGGTCGGGGACTGGGGAGACCCAGTACTTC. This sequence joins TRBV5-1 and TRBJ2-5; tentative D call: TRBD2 (6 bases). Per germline, CDR1 SGHRS and CDR2 YFSETQ. The CDR3 extends over 15 amino acids. V was trimmed by 1 base and J by 5 bases, leaving 15 bases between them. Using reference TRBV5-1 and TRBJ2-5 for the parts outside the CDR3, the full variable domain is KAGVTQTPRYLIKTRGQQVTLSCSPISGHRSVSWYQQTPGQGLQFLFEYFSETQRNKGNFPGRFSGRQFSNSRSEMNVSTLELGDSALYLCASSLRSGTGETQYFGPGTRLLVL.

The chain carries TRBV2 and TRBJ1-2; D gene unclear. The CDR3 covers 13 residues. CDR1 and CDR2 from the germline V gene are SNHLY and FYNNEI. V was pared by 1 base and J by 5 bases, with 8 bases between. The CDR3 protein is CASSEGAAYGYTF. CDR3 DNA: TGTGCCAGCAGTGAAGGGGCCGCTTATGGCTACACCTTC.

The gene calls are TRBV5-1 and TRBJ1-1, with 7 bases lining up with TRBD1. V was pared by 4 bases and J by 1 base, with 7 bases of the junction left unmatched. Germline V CDR1 and CDR2: SGHRS, YFSETQ. This CDR3 has 15 residues. CDR3 residues: CASSLVGQPNTEAFF. CDR3 DNA: TGCGCCAGCAGCCTGGTGGGACAGCCGAACACTGAAGCTTTCTTT.

This clone has more than one count but fewer than ten. J is TRBJ2-7 and V is TRBV27; the match to TRBD2 covers 10 bases. The CDR3 runs 15 residues. Germline trimming cut 5 bases from V and 7 bases from J; bases unmatched to any gene: 11. CDR1 is MNHEY, CDR2 SMNVEV, per germline (reference sequence). The CDR3, as DNA: TGTGCCAGCAGTCCTATCACTAGCGGGATGGGGGAGCAGTACTTC. It specifies CASSPITSGMGEQYF.

The genes are TRBV7-6 and TRBJ2-4, with D perhaps TRBD2 (6 bases). Trimming removed 5 bases from V and 0 bases from J, with 14 bases in between. This CDR3 has 16 amino acids. Germline CDR1 and CDR2: SGHVS and FNYEAQ. The CDR3 bases are TGTGCCAGCAGCCCCCTCCGGGAGTCAGCCAAAAACATTCAGTACTTC. This gives the protein CASSPLRESAKNIQYF.

The chain is built from TRBV28 and TRBJ2-7, with D perhaps matching TRBD1 (5 bases). The ends were cut back, 4 bases at V and 0 bases at J, with 13 bases in the middle. Germline V gene sequence: CDR1 MDHEN, CDR2 SYDVKM. CDR3 length: 15 residues. Here the CDR3 DNA reads TGTGCCAGCAGTTCGGCAGGGTCAAGCTCCTACGAGCAGTACTTC. Translated: CASSSAGSSSYEQYF. Looking up the rest from reference TRBV28 and TRBJ2-7 gives the full variable domain: DVKVTQSSRYLVKRTGEKVFLECVQDMDHENMFWYRQDPGLGLRLIYFSYDVKMKEKGDIPEGYSVSREKKERFSLILESASTNQTSMYLCASSSAGSSSYEQYFGPGTRLTVT.

The chain recombines TRBV3-1 (or the pseudogene TRBV3-2) with TRBJ1-5; D might be TRBD1 (5 bases). V was trimmed by 1 base and J by 5 bases, leaving 6 bases between them. Per germline, CDR1 LGHDT and CDR2 YNNKEL (reference sequence). The CDR3 spans 13 residues. In DNA form, the CDR3 reads TGTGCCAGCAGCCAAGGGGACTATCAGCCCCAGCATTTT. Translating gives CASSQGDYQPQHF.

The gene calls are TRBV25-1 and TRBJ2-2; D may be TRBD1 (6 bases). The germline V and J ends were trimmed by 5 bases and 3 bases, with 7 bases remaining between them. CDR1 MGHDK and CDR2 SYGVNS come from the germline V gene. This CDR3 comprises 13 residues. CDR3 coding DNA: TGTGCCAGCAGTTACAGGGACACCGGGGAGCTGTTTTTT. Its protein product is CASSYRDTGELFF.

The rearrangement joins TRBV20-1 to TRBJ2-7; TRBD2 agrees at 9 bases. CDR3 length: 19 residues. V lost 3 bases to trimming and J lost 0 bases; unmatched junction nucleotides: 18. Germline loops: CDR1 DFQATT, CDR2 SNEGSKA (reference sequence). CDR3 sequence: CSASDPGVAGEVNSYEQYF. CDR3 nucleotides: TGCAGTGCTAGTGACCCCGGGGTAGCGGGAGAGGTCAACTCCTACGAGCAGTACTTC.

The chain links TRBV7-3 to TRBJ2-5; 10 bases map to TRBD2. The CDR3 spans 15 residues. CDR1 is SGHTA and CDR2 is FQGTGA in the germline V gene. Losses at the gene ends were 5 bases for V and 5 bases for J; bases not matched to a gene: 8. In DNA, the CDR3 is TGTGCCAGCAGCAAAGATAGCGGGAGGTTGGAGACCCAGTACTTC. Residues: CASSKDSGRLETQYF.

The chain uses TRBV6-1 and TRBJ2-1, with a tentative D call TRBD2 (6 bases). V lost 3 bases and J 7 bases, leaving 19 bases between the germline ends. Germline CDR1 reads MNHNS; CDR2 reads SASEGT. CDR3 length: 16 residues. Here the CDR3 reads CASSDPGIGGRNEQFF. CDR3 DNA sequence: TGTGCCAGCAGTGATCCCGGGATCGGGGGTAGAAATGAGCAGTTCTTC.